This TCR beta chain was sequenced during a study of CD8 T cells in ankylosing spondylitis. This clonotype was recorded at least ten times. The antigen is unknown. Findings and caveats of the study: Certain motif variants had earlier appeared in reactive arthritis synovial fluid and blood. Matched ankylosing spondylitis synovial fluid reportedly showed significant enrichment of disease-linked clones. Roughly eight highly homologous variants formed a TCR beta motif that appeared characteristic of ankylosing spondylitis blood.

V gave up 6 bases and J gave up 4 bases, with 20 bases separating them. The CDR3 is 16 residues long. Germline values: CDR1 ENHRY, CDR2 SYGVKD. Quantitative 5'-RACE with molecular barcodes generated TCR beta libraries. Each CDR3 protein is one row after TCRdb ran MiXCR on the 5' RACE reads. Of around 130,000 distinct CDR3 sequences detected, around 7% appear once; the ten largest clones hold about 12%. J is TRBJ2-3 and V is TRBV10-3; a possible D gene is TRBD1 (6 bases). What was sequenced was blood, either unsorted or a sorted T cell fraction (not recorded which). The clonotype comes from a male donor with ankylosing spondylitis or in good health (not recorded which). The CDR3 bases are TGTGCCATCAGCCCACAGGGACGGGATGGATCAGATACGCAGTATTTT. Amino acid sequence: CAISPQGRDGSDTQYF.